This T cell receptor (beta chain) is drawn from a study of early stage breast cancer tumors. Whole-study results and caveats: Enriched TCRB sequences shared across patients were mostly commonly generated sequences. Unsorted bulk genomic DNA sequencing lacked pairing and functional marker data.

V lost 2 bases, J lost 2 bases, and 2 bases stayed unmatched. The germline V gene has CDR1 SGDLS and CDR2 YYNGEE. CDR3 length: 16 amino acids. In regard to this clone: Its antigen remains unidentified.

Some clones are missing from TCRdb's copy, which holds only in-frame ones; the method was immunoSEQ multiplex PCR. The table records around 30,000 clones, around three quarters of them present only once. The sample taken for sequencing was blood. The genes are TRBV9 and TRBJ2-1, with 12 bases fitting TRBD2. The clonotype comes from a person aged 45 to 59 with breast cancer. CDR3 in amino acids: CASSVGTSGPYNEQFF. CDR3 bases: TGTGCCAGCAGCGTCGGGACTAGCGGGCCCTACAATGAGCAGTTCTTC.